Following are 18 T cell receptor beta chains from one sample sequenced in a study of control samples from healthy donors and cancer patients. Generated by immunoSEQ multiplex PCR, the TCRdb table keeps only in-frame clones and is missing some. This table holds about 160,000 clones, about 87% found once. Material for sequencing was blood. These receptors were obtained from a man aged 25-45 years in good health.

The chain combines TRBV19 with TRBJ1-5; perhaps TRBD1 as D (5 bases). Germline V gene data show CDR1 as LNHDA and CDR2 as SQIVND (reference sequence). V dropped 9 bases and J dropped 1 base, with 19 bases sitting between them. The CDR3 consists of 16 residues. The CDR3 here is CASSRQGDGSNQPQHF. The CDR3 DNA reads TGTGCCAGCTCTCGACAAGGGGATGGAAGCAATCAGCCCCAGCATTTT. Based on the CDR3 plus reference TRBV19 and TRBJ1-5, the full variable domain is DGGITQSPKYLFRKEGQNVTLSCEQNLNHDAMYWYRQDPGQGLRLIYYSQIVNDFQKGDIAEGYSVSREKKESFPLTVTSAQKNPTAFYLCASSRQGDGSNQPQHFGDGTRLSIL.

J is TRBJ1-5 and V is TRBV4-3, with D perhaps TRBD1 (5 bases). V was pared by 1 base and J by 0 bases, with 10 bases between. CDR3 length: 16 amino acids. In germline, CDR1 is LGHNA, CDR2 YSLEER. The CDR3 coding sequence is TGCGCCAGCAGCCAAGGTTATACAGGTAGCAATCAGCCCCAGCATTTT. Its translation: CASSQGYTGSNQPQHF.

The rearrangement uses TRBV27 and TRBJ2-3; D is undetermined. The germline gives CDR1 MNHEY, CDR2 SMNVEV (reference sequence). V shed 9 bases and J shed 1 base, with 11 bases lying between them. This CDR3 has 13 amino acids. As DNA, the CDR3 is TGTGCCAGTATGAGACGGGGCACAGATACGCAGTATTTT. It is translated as CASMRRGTDTQYF.

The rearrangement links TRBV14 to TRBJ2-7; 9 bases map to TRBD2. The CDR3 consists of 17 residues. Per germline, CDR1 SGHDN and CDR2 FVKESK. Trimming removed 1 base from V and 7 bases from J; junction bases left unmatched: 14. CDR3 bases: TGTGCCAGCAGCCAAGTACTAGCGGGTCGAGAGGTGGGGGAGCAGTACTTC. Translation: CASSQVLAGREVGEQYF.

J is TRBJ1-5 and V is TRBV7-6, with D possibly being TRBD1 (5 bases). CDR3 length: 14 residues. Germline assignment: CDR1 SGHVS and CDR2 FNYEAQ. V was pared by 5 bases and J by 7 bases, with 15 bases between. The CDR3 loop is CASSPGRGGQPQHF. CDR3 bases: TGTGCCAGCAGCCCAGGGAGGGGTGGACAGCCCCAGCATTTT. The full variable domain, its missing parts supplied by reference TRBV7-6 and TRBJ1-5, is GAGVSQSPRYKVTKRGQDVALRCDPISGHVSLYWYRQALGQGPEFLTYFNYEAQQDKSGLPNDRFSAERPEGSISTLTIQRTEQRDSAMYRCASSPGRGGQPQHFGDGTRLSIL.

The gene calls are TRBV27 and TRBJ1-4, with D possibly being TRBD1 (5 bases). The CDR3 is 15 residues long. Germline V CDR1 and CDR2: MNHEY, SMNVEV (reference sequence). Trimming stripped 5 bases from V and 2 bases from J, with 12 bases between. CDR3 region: CASSPRGVTNEKLFF. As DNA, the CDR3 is TGTGCCAGCAGTCCGAGGGGTGTCACTAATGAAAAACTGTTTTTT.

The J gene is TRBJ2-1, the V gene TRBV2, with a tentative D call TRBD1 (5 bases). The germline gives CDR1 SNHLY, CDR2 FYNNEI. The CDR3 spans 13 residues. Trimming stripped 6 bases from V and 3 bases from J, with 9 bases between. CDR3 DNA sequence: TGTGCCAGCAGACCTACAGGCTACAATGAGCAGTTCTTC. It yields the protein CASRPTGYNEQFF.

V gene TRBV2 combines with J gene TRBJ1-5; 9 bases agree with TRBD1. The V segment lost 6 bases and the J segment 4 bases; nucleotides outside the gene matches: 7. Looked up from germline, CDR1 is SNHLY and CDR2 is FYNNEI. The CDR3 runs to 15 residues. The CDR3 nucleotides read TGTGCCAGCAGAACGACAGGGGGTTGGAATCAGCCCCAGCATTTT. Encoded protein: CASRTTGGWNQPQHF.

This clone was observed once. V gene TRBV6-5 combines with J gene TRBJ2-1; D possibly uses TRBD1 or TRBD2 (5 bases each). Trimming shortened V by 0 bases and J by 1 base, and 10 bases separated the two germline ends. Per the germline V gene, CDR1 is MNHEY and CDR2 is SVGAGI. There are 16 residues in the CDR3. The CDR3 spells CASSYSTGPSYNEQFF. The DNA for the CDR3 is TGTGCCAGCAGTTACTCGACGGGACCTTCCTACAATGAGCAGTTCTTC.

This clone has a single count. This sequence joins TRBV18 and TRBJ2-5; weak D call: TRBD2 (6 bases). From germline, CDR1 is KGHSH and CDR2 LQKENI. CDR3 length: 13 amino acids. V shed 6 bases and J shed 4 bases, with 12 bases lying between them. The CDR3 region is CASSGDFVETQYF. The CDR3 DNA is TGTGCCAGCTCGGGGGACTTTGTAGAGACCCAGTACTTC.

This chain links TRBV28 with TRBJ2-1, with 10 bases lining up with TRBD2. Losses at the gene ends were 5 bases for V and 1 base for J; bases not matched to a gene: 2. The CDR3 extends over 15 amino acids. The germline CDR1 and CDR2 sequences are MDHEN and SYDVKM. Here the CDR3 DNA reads TGTGCCAGCAGTCAACTAGCGGGATCCTACAATGAGCAGTTCTTC. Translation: CASSQLAGSYNEQFF.

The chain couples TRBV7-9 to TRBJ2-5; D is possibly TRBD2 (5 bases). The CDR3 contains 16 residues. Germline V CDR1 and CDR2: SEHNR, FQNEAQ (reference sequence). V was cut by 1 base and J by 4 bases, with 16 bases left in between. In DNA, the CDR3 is TGTGCCAGCAGCTTAGAGAGCGAGGGAGCTGGAGAGACCCAGTACTTC. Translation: CASSLESEGAGETQYF.

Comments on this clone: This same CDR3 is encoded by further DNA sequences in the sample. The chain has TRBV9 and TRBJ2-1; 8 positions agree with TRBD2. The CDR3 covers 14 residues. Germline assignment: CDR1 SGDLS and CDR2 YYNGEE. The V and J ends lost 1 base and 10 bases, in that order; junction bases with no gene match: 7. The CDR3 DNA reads TGTGCCAGCAGCGTAACGGGAGGGGCGGGCGAGCAGTTCTTC. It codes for CASSVTGGAGEQFF. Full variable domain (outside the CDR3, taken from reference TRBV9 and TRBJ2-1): DSGVTQTPKHLITATGQRVTLRCSPRSGDLSVYWYQQSLDQGLQFLIQYYNGEERAKGNILERFSAQQFPDLHSELNLSSLELGDSALYFCASSVTGGAGEQFFGPGTRLTVL.

The chain's CDR3 is CASSEQQSYEQYF. Here the CDR3 DNA reads TGTGCCAGCAGTGAACAACAGTCCTACGAGCAGTACTTC. V gene TRBV6-1 combines with J gene TRBJ2-7; D remains ambiguous. Trimming shortened V by 2 bases and J by 1 base, and 6 bases separated the two germline ends. There are 13 residues in the CDR3. CDR1 is MNHNS and CDR2 is SASEGT in the germline V gene.

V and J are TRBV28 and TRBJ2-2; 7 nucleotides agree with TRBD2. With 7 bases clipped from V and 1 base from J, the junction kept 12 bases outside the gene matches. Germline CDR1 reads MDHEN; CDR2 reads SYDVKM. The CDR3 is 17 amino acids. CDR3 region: CASTGLAGDLNTGELFF. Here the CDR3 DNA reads TGTGCCAGCACAGGACTGGCGGGAGATCTGAACACCGGGGAGCTGTTTTTT.

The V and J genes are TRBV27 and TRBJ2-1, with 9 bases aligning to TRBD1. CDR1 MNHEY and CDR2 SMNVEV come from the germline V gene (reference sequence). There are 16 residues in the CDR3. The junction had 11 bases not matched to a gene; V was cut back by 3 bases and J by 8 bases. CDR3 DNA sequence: TGTGCCAGCAGTTTGTTAGGACAGGGGCGCAATTATGAGCAGTTCTTC. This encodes CASSLLGQGRNYEQFF.

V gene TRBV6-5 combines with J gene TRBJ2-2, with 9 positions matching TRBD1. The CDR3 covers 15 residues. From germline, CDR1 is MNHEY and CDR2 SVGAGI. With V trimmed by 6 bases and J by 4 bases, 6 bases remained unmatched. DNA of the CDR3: TGTGCCAGCAGCAAACCGGGACAGGGCACCGGGGAGCTGTTTTTT. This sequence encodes CASSKPGQGTGELFF.

The CDR3 DNA reads as TGTGCCAGCAGTGGAAATCTAGCGCCCGGGGAGCTGTTTTTT. Its protein product is CASSGNLAPGELFF. V gene TRBV2 combines with J gene TRBJ2-2, with a weak D call TRBD2 (6 bases). V was pared by 4 bases and J by 6 bases, with 12 bases between. There are 14 residues in the CDR3. CDR1 SNHLY and CDR2 FYNNEI come from the germline V gene. Together with reference TRBV2 and TRBJ2-2, the CDR3 gives the full variable domain: EPEVTQTPSHQVTQMGQEVILRCVPISNHLYFYWYRQILGQKVEFLVSFYNNEISEKSEIFDDQFSVERPDGSNFTLKIRSTKLEDSAMYFCASSGNLAPGELFFGEGSRLTVL.